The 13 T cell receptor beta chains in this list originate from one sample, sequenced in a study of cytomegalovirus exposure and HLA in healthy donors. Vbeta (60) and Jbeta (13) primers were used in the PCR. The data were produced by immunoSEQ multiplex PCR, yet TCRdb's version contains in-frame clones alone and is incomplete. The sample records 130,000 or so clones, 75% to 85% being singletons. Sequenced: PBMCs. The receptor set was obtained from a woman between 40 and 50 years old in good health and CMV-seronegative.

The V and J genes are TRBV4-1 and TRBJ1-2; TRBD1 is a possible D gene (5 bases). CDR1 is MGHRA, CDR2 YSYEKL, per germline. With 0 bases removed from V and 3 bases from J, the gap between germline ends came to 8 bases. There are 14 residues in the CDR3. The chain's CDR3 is CASSQEGVDYGYTF. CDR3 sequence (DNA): TGCGCCAGCAGCCAAGAAGGGGTGGACTATGGCTACACCTTC.

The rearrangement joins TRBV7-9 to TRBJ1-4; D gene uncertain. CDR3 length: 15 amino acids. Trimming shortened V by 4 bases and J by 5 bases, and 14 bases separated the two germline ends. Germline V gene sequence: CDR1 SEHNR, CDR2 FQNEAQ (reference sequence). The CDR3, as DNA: TGTGCCAGCAGCTATCCCCGGAGGAAGAATGAAAAACTGTTTTTT. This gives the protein CASSYPRRKNEKLFF.

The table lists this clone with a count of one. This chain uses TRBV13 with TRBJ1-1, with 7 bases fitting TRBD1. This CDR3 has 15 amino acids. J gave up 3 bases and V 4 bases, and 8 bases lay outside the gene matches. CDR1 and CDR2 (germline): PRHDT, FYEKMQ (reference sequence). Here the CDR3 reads CASSSYRGVDTEAFF. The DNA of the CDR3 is TGTGCCAGCAGCTCGTACAGGGGTGTGGACACTGAAGCTTTCTTT.

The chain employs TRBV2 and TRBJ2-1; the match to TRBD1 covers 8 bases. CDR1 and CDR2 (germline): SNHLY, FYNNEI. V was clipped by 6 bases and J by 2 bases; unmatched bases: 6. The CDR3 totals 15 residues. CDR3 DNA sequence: TGTGCCAGCAGCGCTACAGGGGGTCCCTACAATGAGCAGTTCTTC. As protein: CASSATGGPYNEQFF.

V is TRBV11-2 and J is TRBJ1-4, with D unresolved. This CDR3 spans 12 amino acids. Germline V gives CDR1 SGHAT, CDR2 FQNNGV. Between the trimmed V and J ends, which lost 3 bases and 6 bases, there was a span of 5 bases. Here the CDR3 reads CASSLVDEKLFF. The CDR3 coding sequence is TGTGCCAGCAGCTTGGTAGATGAAAAACTGTTTTTT. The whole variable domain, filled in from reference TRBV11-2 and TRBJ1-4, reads EAGVAQSPRYKIIEKRQSVAFWCNPISGHATLYWYQQILGQGPKLLIQFQNNGVVDDSQLPKDRFSAERLKGVDSTLKIQPAKLEDSAVYLCASSLVDEKLFFGSGTQLSVL.

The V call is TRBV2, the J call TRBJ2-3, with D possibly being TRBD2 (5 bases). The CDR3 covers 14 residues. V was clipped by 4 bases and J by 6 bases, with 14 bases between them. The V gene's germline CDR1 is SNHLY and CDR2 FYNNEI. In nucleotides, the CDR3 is TGTGCCAGCAGTGCGAGGACTGGGCCGGATACGCAGTATTTT. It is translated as CASSARTGPDTQYF.

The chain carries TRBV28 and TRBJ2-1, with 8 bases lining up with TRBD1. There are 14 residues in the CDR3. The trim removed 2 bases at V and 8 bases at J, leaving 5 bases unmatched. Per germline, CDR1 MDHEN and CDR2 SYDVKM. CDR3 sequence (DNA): TGTGCCAGCAGTTTAGCGGACAGGGATGATGAGCAGTTCTTC. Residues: CASSLADRDDEQFF.

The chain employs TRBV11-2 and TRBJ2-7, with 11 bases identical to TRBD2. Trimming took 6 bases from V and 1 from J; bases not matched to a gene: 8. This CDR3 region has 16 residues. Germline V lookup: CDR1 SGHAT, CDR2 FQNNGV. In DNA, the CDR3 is TGTGCCAGCAGAGGCTTGACTAGCGGGGTTTCCTACGAGCAGTACTTC. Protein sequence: CASRGLTSGVSYEQYF.

In nucleotides, the CDR3 is TGTGCCAGCAGTCCCTGGGACAGGGACTATGGCTACACCTTC. Amino acid sequence: CASSPWDRDYGYTF. The V call is TRBV6-5, the J call TRBJ1-2, with TRBD1 matching 9 bases. V trimming: 5 bases; J trimming: 3 bases; junction bases outside the gene matches: 4. Germline V gene data show CDR1 as MNHEY and CDR2 as SVGAGI. The CDR3 extends over 14 amino acids.

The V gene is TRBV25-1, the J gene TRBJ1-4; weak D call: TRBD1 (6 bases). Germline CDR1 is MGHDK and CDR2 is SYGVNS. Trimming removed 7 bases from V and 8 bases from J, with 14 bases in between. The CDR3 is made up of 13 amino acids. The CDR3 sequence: CASTVGGREKLFF. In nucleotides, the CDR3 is TGTGCCAGCACCGTAGGGGGTCGGGAAAAACTGTTTTTT. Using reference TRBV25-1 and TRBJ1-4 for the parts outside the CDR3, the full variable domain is EADIYQTPRYLVIGTGKKITLECSQTMGHDKMYWYQQDPGMELHLIHYSYGVNSTEKGDLSSESTVSRIRTEHFPLTLESARPSHTSQYLCASTVGGREKLFFGSGTQLSVL.

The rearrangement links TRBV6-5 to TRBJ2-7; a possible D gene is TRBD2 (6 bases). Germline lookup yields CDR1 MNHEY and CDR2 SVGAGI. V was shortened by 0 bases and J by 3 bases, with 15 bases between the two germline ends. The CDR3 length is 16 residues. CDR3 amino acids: CASSYSRAGNGYEQYF. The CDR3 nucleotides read TGTGCCAGCAGTTACTCGAGGGCGGGGAACGGCTACGAGCAGTACTTC.

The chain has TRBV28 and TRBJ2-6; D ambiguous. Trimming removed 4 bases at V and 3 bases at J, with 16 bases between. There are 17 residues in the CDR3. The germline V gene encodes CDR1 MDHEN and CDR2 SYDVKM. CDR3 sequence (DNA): TGTGCCAGCAGTTCCGAATCCAGTGGCTTTGGGGCCAACGTCCTGACTTTC. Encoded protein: CASSSESSGFGANVLTF.

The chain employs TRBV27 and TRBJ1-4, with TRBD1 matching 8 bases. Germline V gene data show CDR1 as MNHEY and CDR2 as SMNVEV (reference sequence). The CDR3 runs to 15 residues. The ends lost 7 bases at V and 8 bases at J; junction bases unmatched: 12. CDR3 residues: CASMGPGGFGEKLFF. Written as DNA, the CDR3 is TGTGCCAGCATGGGTCCAGGGGGCTTTGGAGAAAAACTGTTTTTT.